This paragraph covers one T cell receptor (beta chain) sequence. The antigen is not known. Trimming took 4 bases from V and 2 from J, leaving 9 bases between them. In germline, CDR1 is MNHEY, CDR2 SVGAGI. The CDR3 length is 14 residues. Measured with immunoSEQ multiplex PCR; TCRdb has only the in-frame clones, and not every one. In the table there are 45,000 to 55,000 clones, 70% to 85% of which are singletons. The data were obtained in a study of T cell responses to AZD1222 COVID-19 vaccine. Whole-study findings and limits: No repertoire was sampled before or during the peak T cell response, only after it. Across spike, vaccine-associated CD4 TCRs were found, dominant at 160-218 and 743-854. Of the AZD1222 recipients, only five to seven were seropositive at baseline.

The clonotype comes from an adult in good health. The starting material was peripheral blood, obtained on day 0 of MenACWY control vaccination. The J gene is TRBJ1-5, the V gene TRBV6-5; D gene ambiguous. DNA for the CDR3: TGTGCCAGCAGTTTTGGAGTAGGCAATCAGCCCCAGCATTTT. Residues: CASSFGVGNQPQHF.